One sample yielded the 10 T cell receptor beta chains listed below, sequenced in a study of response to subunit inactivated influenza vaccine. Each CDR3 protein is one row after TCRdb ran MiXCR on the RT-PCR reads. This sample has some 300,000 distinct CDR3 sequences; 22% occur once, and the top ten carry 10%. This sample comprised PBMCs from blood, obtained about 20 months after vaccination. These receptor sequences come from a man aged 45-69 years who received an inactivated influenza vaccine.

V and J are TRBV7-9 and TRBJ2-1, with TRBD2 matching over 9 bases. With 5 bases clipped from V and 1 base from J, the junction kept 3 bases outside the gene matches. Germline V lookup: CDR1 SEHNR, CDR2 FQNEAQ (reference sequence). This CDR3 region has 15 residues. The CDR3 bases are TGTGCCAGCAGCCCTCTAGCGGGATCCTACAATGAGCAGTTCTTC. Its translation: CASSPLAGSYNEQFF.

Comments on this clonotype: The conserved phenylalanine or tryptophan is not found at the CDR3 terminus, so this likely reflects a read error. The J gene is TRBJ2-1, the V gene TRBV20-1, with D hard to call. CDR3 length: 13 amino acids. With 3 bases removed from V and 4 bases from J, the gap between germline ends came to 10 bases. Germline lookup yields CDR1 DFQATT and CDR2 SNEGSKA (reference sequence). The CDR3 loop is CSASSGDYNEQFL. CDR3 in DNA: TGCAGTGCTAGTTCTGGGGATTACAATGAGCAGTTCTTA.

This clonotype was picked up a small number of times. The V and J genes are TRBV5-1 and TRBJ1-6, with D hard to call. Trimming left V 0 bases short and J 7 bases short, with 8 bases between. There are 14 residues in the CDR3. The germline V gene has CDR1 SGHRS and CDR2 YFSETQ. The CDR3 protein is CASSLDGENSPLHF. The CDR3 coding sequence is TGCGCCAGCAGCTTGGACGGGGAAAATTCACCCCTCCACTTT. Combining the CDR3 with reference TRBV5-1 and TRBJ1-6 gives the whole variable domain KAGVTQTPRYLIKTRGQQVTLSCSPISGHRSVSWYQQTPGQGLQFLFEYFSETQRNKGNFPGRFSGRQFSNSRSEMNVSTLELGDSALYLCASSLDGENSPLHFGNGTRLTVT.

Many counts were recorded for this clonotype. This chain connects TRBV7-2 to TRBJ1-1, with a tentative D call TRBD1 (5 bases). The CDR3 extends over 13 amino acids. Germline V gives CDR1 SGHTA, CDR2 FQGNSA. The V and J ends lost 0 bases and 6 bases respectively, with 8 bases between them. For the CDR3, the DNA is TGTGCCAGCAGCTTAGCGGGGGGGGCTGAAGCTTTCTTT. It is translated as CASSLAGGAEAFF. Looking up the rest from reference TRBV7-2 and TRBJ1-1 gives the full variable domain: GAGVSQSPSNKVTEKGKDVELRCDPISGHTALYWYRQSLGQGLEFLIYFQGNSAPDKSGLPSDRFSAERTGGSVSTLTIQRTQQEDSAVYLCASSLAGGAEAFFGQGTRLTVV.

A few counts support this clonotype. The CDR3 coding sequence is TGTGCCAGCAGCTCGGGTTTGCCAAACACCATATATTTT. This translates into CASSSGLPNTIYF. The chain links TRBV11-2 to TRBJ1-3, with D unclear. CDR3 length: 13 amino acids. With 4 bases removed from V and 6 bases from J, the gap between germline ends came to 10 bases. CDR1 and CDR2 from the germline V gene are SGHAT and FQNNGV.

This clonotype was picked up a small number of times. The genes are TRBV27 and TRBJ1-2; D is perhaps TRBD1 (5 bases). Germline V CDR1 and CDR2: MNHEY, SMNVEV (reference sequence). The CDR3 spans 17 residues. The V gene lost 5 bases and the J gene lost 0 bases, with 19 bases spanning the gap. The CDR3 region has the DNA TGTGCCAGCAGTCCAGTTAAACGGGACGTATCTAACTATGGCTACACCTTC. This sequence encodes CASSPVKRDVSNYGYTF.

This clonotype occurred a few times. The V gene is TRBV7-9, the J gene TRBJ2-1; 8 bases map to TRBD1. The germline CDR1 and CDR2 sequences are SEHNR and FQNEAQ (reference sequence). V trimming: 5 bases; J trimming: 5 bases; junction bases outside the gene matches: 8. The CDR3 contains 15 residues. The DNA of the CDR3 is TGTGCCAGCAGCCCCCGGACAGGGTTCCACAATGAGCAGTTCTTC. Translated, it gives CASSPRTGFHNEQFF.

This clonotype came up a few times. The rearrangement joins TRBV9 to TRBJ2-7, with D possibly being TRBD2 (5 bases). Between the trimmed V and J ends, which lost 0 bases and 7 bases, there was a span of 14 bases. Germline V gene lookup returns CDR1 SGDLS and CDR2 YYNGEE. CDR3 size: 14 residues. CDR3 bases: TGTGCCAGCAGCGTAGTAGGCCCGCCGGGGGAGCAGTACTTC. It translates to CASSVVGPPGEQYF.

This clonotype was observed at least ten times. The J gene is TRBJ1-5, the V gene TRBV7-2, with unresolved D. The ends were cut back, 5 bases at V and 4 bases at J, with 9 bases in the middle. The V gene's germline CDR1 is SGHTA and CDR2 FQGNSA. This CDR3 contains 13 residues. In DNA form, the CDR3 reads TGTGCCAGCAGCAAGGACGGGAATCAGCCCCAGCATTTT. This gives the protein CASSKDGNQPQHF.

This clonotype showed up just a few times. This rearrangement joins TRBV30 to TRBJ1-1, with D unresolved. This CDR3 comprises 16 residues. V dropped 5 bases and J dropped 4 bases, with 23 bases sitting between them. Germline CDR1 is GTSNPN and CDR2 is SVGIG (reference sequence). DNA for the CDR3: TGTGCCTGGGCCCCATCTCCCCGTGCGCGGACCACTGAAGCTTTCTTT. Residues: CAWAPSPRARTTEAFF.